The entry that follows covers one T cell receptor (beta chain) sequence. This sample stems from a study of T cell responses to AZD1222 COVID-19 vaccine. Germline V gene sequence: CDR1 MNHNS, CDR2 SASEGT. The V and J ends lost 2 bases and 0 bases respectively, with 14 bases between them. This CDR3 is built from 18 residues. Assay: immunoSEQ multiplex PCR; the TCRdb copy retains only in-frame clones and omits some. This repertoire shows 200,000 or so clones, about 94% found once; its top ten account for roughly 8.4%. This clonotype was sampled from an adult in good health. The sequenced sample was peripheral blood, obtained on day 0 of AZD1222 vaccination. The J gene is TRBJ2-6, the V gene TRBV6-1, with D maybe TRBD2 (6 bases). The CDR3 reads CASSEIGGSGSGANVLTF. CDR3 DNA: TGTGCCAGCAGTGAAATCGGGGGATCTGGCTCTGGGGCCAACGTCCTGACTTTC.